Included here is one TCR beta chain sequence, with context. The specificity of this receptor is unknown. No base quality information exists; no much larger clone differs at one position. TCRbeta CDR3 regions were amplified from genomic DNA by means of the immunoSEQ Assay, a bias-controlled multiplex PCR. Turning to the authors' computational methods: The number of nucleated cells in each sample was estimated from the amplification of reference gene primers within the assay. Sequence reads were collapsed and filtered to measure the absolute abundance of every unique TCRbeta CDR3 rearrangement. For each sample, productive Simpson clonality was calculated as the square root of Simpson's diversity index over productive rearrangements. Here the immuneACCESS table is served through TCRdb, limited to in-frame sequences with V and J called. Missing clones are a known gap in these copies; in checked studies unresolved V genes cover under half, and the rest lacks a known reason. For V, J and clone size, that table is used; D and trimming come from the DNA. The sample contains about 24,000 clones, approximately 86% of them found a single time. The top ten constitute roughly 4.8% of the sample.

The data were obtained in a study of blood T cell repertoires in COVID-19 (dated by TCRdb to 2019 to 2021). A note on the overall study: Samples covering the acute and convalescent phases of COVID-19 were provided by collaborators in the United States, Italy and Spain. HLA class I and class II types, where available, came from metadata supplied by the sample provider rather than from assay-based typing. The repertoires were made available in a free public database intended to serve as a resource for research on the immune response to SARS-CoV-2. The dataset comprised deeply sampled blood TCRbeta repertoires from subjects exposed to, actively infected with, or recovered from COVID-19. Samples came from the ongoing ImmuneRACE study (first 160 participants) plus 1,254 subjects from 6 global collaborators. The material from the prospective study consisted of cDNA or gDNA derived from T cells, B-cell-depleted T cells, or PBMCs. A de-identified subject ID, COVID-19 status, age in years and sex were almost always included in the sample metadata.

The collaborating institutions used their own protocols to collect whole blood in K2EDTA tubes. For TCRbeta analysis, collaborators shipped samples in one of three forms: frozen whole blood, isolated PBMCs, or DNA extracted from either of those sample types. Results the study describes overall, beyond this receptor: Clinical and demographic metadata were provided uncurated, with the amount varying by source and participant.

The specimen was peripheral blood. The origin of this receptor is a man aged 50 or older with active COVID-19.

The CDR3 region reads CASSQDHIGANYGYTF. Here is the DNA: TGCGCCAGCAGCCAGGACCACATAGGGGCGAACTATGGCTACACCTTC. The rearrangement combines TRBV4-3 with TRBJ1-2; a tentative D match to TRBD1 spans 5 bases. The germline V gene specifies LGHNA as CDR1 and YSLEER as CDR2. Including the terminal cysteine and phenylalanine, the CDR3 comprises 16 residues. The retained sequence is limited to the CDR3, 48 bases, with the frame set at the first base. V is reduced by 3 bases and J by 2 bases, leaving a spacing of 16 bases between them.